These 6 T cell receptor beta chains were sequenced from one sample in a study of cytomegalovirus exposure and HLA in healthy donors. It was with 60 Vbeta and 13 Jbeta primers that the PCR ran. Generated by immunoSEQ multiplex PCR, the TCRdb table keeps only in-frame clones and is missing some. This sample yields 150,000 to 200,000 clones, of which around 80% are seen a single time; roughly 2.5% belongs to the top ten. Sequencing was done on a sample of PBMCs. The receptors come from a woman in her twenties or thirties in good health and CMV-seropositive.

CDR3 in DNA: TGCGCCACGTCCCTAGGTGACAGGGTAGTTGTGAATGAGCAGTTCTTC. Protein sequence: CATSLGDRVVVNEQFF. The chain carries TRBV5-1 and TRBJ2-1, with 7 bases lining up with TRBD1. V dropped 9 bases and J dropped 7; count of bases not matched to a gene: 19. The CDR3 spans 16 residues. Germline CDR1 SGHRS, CDR2 YFSETQ. The variable domain in full, completed from reference TRBV5-1 and TRBJ2-1, reads KAGVTQTPRYLIKTRGQQVTLSCSPISGHRSVSWYQQTPGQGLQFLFEYFSETQRNKGNFPGRFSGRQFSNSRSEMNVSTLELGDSALYLCATSLGDRVVVNEQFFGPGTRLTVL.

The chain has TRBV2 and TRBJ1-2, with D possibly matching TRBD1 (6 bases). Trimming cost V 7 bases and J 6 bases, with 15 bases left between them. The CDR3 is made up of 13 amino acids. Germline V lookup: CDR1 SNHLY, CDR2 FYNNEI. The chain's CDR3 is CASTSRGRDGYTF. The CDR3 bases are TGTGCCAGCACTTCCAGGGGCAGGGATGGCTACACCTTC.

The CDR3 loop is CASSQAGRGKSHNEQFF. The CDR3, as DNA: TGCGCCAGCAGCCAAGCCGGACGGGGGAAGTCCCACAATGAGCAGTTCTTC. The rearrangement links TRBV4-1 to TRBJ2-1, with D perhaps matching TRBD2 (6 bases). Germline CDR1 is MGHRA and CDR2 is YSYEKL. There are 17 residues in the CDR3. The V end was cut by 1 base, the J end by 5 bases, with 18 bases between.

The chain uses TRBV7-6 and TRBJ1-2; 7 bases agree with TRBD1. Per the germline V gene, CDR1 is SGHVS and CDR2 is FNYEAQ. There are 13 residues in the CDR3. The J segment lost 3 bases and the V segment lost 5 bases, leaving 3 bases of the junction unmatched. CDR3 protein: CASSIQGDYGYTF. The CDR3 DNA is TGTGCCAGCAGCATCCAGGGGGACTATGGCTACACCTTC.

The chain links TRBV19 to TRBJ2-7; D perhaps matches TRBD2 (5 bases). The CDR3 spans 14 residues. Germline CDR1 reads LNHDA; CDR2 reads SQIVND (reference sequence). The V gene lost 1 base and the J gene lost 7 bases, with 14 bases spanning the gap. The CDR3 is CASSIGAGGWEQYF. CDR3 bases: TGTGCCAGTAGTATAGGTGCGGGTGGCTGGGAGCAGTACTTC.

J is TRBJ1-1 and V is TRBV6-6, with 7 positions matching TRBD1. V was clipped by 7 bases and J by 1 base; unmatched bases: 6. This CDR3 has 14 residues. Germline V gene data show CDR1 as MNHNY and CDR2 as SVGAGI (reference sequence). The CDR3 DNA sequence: TGTGCCAGCACCTACAGGGGATGGAACACTGAAGCTTTCTTT. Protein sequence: CASTYRGWNTEAFF.